This T cell receptor (beta chain) was documented in a study of shared clonotypes between healthy human individuals. With V trimmed by 5 bases and J by 2 bases, 8 bases remained unmatched. Looked up from germline, CDR1 is MNHEY and CDR2 is SMNVEV (reference sequence). There are 16 residues in the CDR3. The protocol was immunoSEQ multiplex PCR, while the TCRdb copy is restricted to in-frame clones and leaves out a portion. The repertoire consists of 2 million to 2.5 million clones, with approximately 96% occurring once and the leading ten covering 0.1% to 0.15%. The sequenced material came from naive CD4+ T cells sorted from blood. Regarding subset: CD45RA+ positively selected. The clonotype was recovered from a man between 18 and 29 years old in good health. The rearrangement uses TRBV27 and TRBJ2-1; 8 bases match TRBD1. The CDR3 DNA sequence: TGTGCCAGCAGTACCCTTTCAGGGGGCGCCTACAATGAGCAGTTCTTC. Amino acid sequence: CASSTLSGGAYNEQFF.